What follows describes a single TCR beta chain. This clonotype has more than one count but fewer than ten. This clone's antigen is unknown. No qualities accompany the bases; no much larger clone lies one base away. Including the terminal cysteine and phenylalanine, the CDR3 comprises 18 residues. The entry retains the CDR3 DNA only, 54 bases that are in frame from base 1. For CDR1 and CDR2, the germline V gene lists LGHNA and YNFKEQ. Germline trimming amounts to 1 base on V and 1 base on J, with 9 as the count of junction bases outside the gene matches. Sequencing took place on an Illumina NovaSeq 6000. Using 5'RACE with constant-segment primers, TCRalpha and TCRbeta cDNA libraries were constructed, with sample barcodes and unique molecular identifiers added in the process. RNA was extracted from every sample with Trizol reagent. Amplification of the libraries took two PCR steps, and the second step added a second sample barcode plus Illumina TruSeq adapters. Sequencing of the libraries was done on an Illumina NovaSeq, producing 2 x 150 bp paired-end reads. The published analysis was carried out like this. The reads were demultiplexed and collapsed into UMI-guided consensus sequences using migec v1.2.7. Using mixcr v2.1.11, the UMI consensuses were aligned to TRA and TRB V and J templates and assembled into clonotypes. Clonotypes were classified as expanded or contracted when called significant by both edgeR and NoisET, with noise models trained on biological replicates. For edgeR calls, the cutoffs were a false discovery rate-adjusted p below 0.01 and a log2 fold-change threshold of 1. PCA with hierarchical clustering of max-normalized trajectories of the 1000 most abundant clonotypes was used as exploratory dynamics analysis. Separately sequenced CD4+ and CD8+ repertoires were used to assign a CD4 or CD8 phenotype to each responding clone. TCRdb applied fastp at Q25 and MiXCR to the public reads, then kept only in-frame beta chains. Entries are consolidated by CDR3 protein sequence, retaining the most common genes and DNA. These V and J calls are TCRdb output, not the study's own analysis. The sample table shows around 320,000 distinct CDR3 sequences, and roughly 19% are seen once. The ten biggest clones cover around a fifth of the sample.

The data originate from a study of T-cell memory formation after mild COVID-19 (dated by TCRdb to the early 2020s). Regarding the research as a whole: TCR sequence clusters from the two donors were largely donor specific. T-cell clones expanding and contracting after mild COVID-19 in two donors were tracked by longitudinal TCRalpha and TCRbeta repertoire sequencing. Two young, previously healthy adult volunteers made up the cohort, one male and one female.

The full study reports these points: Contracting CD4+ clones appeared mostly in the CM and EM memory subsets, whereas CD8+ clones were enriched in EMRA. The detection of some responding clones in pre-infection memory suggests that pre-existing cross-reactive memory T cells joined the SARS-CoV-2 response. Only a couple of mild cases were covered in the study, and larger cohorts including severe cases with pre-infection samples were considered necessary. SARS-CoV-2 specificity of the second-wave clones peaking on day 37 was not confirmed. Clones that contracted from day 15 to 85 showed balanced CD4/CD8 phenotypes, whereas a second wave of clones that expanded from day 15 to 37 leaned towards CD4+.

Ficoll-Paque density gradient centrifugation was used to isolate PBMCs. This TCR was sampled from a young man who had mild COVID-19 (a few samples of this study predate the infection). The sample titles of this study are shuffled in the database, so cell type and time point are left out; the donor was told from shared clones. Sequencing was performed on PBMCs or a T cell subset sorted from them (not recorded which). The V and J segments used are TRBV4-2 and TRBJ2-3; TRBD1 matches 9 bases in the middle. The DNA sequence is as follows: TGTGCCAGCAGCCAAGGCAATGGACAGGGGATGGGCACAGATACGCAGTATTTT. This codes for CASSQGNGQGMGTDTQYF.